The entry below describes one T cell receptor beta chain. In its sample, this clonotype was seen many times. Its antigen is still unknown. No qualities accompany the bases; no much larger clone lies one base away. At the junction V is shortened by 3 bases and J by 4 bases, with 13 bases in between. Spanning cysteine to phenylalanine, the CDR3 consists of 14 amino acids. CDR3 DNA only is kept here, 42 bases in frame from base 1. The germline V gene provides CDR1 SGHRS and CDR2 YFSETQ. The sample's treatment or condition, from its label and the paper: allogeneic hematopoietic cell transplantation with graft depleted of TCRalphabeta T cells and CD19 B cells. The children who served as transplant recipients had been given grafts of TCRalphabeta/CD19-depleted allogeneic hematopoietic cells. This entry comes from a study of T-cell reconstitution after alpha-beta-depleted transplantation in children (dated by TCRdb to the mid-2010s). The study in broad terms: Using TCR repertoire profiling, the study followed T-cell immune reconstitution in a quantitative way in children after TCRalphabeta/CD19-depleted allogeneic hematopoietic cell transplantation. Here is what the overall study found, with its caveats: In some patients, the high TCRbeta diversity seen at day 60 was put down to recipient T cells and intrathymic progenitors that had survived conditioning. Over the following months the frequencies of hyperexpanded clones went down, and after one year T-cell counts and TCRbeta diversity were mostly credited to newly produced T cells. About two months after transplant, the apparently early recovery of alphabetaT-cell counts reportedly depended on just several hundred clones that had expanded rapidly and came from non-depleted graft cells.

The library was generated by PCR. The sequencer listed for this sample is Illumina HiSeq 2500. TCR libraries were prepared with molecular barcoding, using unique molecular identifiers to normalize TCRbeta repertoire quantification. TCRdb reanalyzed the raw reads on its own, using fastp at Q25 for trimming and MiXCR for clone calling, and kept in-frame beta chains. Identical CDR3 protein sequences are pooled into one entry, listed with their most common genes and DNA. This sample gives about 200,000 distinct CDR3 sequences in total; roughly 6.6% of them show up just once. 4.5% to 6.5% of the sample is in the top ten clones.

The specimen was PBMCs, collected before TCRalphabeta/CD19-depleted stem cell transplant. This sequence was found in a boy between 2 and 10 years old with acute lymphoblastic leukemia, due to receive a stem cell transplant. This chain is built from TRBV5-1 and TRBJ2-5; D gene: possibly TRBD1, on 6 matching bases. The base sequence is TGCGCCAGCAGCTACAGGGTGGGTGGAGAGACCCAGTACTTC. This yields the protein CASSYRVGGETQYF. Extended through the reference TRBV5-1 and TRBJ2-5 proteins, this CDR3 yields the full variable domain: KAGVTQTPRYLIKTRGQQVTLSCSPISGHRSVSWYQQTPGQGLQFLFEYFSETQRNKGNFPGRFSGRQFSNSRSEMNVSTLELGDSALYLCASSYRVGGETQYFGPGTRLLVL.